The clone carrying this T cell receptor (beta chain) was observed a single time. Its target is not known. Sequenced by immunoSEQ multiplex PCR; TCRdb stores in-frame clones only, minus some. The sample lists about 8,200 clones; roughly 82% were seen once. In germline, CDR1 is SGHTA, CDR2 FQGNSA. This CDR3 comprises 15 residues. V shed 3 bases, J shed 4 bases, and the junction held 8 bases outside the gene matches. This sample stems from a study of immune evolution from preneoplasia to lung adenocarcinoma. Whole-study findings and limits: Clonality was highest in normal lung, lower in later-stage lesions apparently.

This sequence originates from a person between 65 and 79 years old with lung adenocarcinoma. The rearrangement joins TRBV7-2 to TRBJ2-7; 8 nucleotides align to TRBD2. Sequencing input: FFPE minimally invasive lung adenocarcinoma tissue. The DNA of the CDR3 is TGTGCCAGCAGCTTCCACGGGGGGGCCGTTTACGAGCAGTACTTC. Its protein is CASSFHGGAVYEQYF.